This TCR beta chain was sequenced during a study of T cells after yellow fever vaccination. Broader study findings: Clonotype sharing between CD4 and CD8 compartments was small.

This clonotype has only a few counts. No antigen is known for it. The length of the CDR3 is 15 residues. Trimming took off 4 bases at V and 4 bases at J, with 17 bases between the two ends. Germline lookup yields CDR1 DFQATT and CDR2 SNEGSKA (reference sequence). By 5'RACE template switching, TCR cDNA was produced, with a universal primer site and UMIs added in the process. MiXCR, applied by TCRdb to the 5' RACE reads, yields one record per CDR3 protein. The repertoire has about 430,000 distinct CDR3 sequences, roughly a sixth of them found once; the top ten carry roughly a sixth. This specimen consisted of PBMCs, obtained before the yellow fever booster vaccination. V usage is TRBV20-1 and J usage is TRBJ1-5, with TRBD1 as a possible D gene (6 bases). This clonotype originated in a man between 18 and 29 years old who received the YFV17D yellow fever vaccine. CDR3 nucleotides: TGCAGTGCTAAGGGGGGTGAAAGCAGGAATCAGCCCCAGCATTTT. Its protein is CSAKGGESRNQPQHF.